Below, 15 T cell receptor beta chains from the same sample are listed, as sequenced in a study of regulatory T cells in long-lasting Graves disease. To make TCR beta libraries, researchers used iRepertoire HTBI primers and Arm-PCR of CDR3 regions. Each CDR3 protein gets one entry after TCRdb re-called the multiplex PCR reads with MiXCR. The table includes about 370,000 distinct CDR3 sequences, about 14% detected once. Time point indicated: newly diagnosed GD, antithyroid drugs for less than 3 months. After RNA was extracted from PBMCs, the TCR library was made from it. The specimen comprised peripheral blood mononuclear cells (PBMCs), sampled at new diagnosis, from a patient treated with antithyroid drugs. The receptors shown here come from a female donor with Graves disease.

This clonotype was observed many times. The chain employs TRBV7-6 and TRBJ1-6; no clear D. The CDR3 is 15 amino acids. Germline V gene sequence: CDR1 SGHVS, CDR2 FNYEAQ. Trimming took off 4 bases at V and 5 bases at J, with 12 bases between the two ends. CDR3 nucleotide sequence: TGTGCCAGCAGCTCCGTCGGCCTGAATAATTCACCCCTCCACTTT. Translation gives CASSSVGLNNSPLHF.

This clonotype occurred many times. CDR3: CASSQVGPSSGNTIYF. The CDR3 region has the DNA TGCGCCAGCAGCCAAGTTGGGCCGAGCTCTGGAAACACCATATATTTT. The rearrangement joins TRBV4-1 to TRBJ1-3; D gene unclear. Germline CDR1 and CDR2: MGHRA and YSYEKL. The CDR3 extends over 16 amino acids. Trimming took off 1 base at V and 0 bases at J, with 10 bases between the two ends.

The chain links TRBV29-1 to TRBJ2-4, with TRBD2 matching over 9 bases. J was trimmed by 13 bases and V by 6 bases; bases with no gene match: 13. CDR1 is SQVTM and CDR2 is ANQGSEA in the germline V gene. The CDR3 length is 13 residues. DNA of the CDR3: TGCAGCGTGAGCGGGGGGAAGTACAATGAGCAGTACTTC. This encodes CSVSGGKYNEQYF.

There are many counts of this clonotype. The rearrangement joins TRBV9 to TRBJ2-5; D unresolved. The germline V gene encodes CDR1 SGDLS and CDR2 YYNGEE. V was trimmed by 0 bases and J by 0 bases, leaving 15 bases between them. This CDR3 has 17 amino acids. The CDR3 region has the DNA TGTGCCAGCAGCGTAGCAAGTGGATGGGCTAACCAAGAGACCCAGTACTTC. Protein sequence: CASSVASGWANQETQYF.

The sample holds many counts of this clonotype. The chain carries TRBV7-3 and TRBJ2-7, with D hard to call. The V gene's germline CDR1 is SGHTA and CDR2 FQGTGA. The CDR3 contains 13 residues. V lost 2 bases to trimming and J lost 0 bases, with 5 bases between them. The CDR3 DNA is TGTGCCAGCAGCTTAGAAGTCTCCTACGAGCAGTACTTC. Amino acids: CASSLEVSYEQYF.

This clonotype was seen repeatedly, ten times or more. The genes are TRBV29-1 and TRBJ1-1, with D unresolved. The germline V gene encodes CDR1 SQVTM and CDR2 ANQGSEA. Trimming took 5 bases from V and 0 from J, leaving 10 bases between them. The CDR3 is 13 residues long. This chain's CDR3 is CSVPGDMNTEAFF. CDR3 nucleotide sequence: TGCAGCGTTCCCGGTGACATGAACACTGAAGCTTTCTTT.

This chain links TRBV9 with TRBJ1-2; 9 bases fit TRBD1. The J segment lost 7 bases and the V segment lost 2 bases, leaving 21 bases of the junction unmatched. The V gene's germline CDR1 is SGDLS and CDR2 YYNGEE. The CDR3 covers 19 residues. The CDR3 region is CASSVLAPGQGLGSGGYTF. The CDR3 DNA reads TGTGCCAGCAGCGTCCTAGCCCCGGGACAGGGCCTAGGTTCGGGTGGCTACACCTTC. Filled out from reference TRBV9 and TRBJ1-2, the complete variable domain reads DSGVTQTPKHLITATGQRVTLRCSPRSGDLSVYWYQQSLDQGLQFLIQYYNGEERAKGNILERFSAQQFPDLHSELNLSSLELGDSALYFCASSVLAPGQGLGSGGYTFGSGTRLTVV.

Ten or more counts support this clonotype. The chain has TRBV7-9 and TRBJ2-1; D is possibly TRBD1 (6 bases). In germline, CDR1 is SEHNR, CDR2 FQNEAQ (reference sequence). The germline V and J ends were trimmed by 6 bases and 7 bases, with 19 bases remaining between them. The CDR3 sequence is 15 residues long. CDR3 in DNA: TGTGCCAGCAGTCGGGACGCAACCGGACAGAATGAGCAGTTCTTC. Its protein product is CASSRDATGQNEQFF.

This clonotype was counted many times. The chain couples TRBV27 to TRBJ2-7; no clear D gene. Germline V gives CDR1 MNHEY, CDR2 SMNVEV (reference sequence). The CDR3 contains 17 residues. With 0 bases removed from V and 0 bases from J, the gap between germline ends came to 15 bases. This CDR3 reads CASSLSSRKGPSYEQYF. The CDR3 nucleotides read TGTGCCAGCAGTTTATCGTCTCGGAAAGGGCCCTCCTACGAGCAGTACTTC.

This clonotype was seen many times. The chain employs TRBV2 and TRBJ2-7, with TRBD2 matching over 8 bases. This CDR3 comprises 15 residues. Germline V gene sequence: CDR1 SNHLY, CDR2 FYNNEI. The junction had 6 bases not matched to a gene; V was cut back by 4 bases and J by 1 base. In DNA, the CDR3 is TGTGCCAGCAGTGTTGTAGCGGGAAAATCCTACGAGCAGTACTTC. Protein: CASSVVAGKSYEQYF.

This clonotype has ten or more counts. One junction end does not reproduce the germline sequence, and a read error may be involved. The genes are TRBV2 and TRBJ1-5; D call uncertain. The length of the CDR3 is 13 residues. CDR1 is SNHLY, CDR2 FYNNEI, per germline. CDR3 protein: CASSEGRNQPQHF. Written as DNA, the CDR3 is TGTGCCAGCAGCGAAGGCAGAAATCAGCCCCAGCATTTT.

This clonotype was seen at least ten times. The genes are TRBV3-1 and TRBJ1-1; a possible D gene is TRBD1 (6 bases). Trimming left V 7 bases short and J 8 bases short, with 17 bases between. The CDR3 consists of 13 residues. Per the germline V gene, CDR1 is LGHDT and CDR2 is YNNKEL (reference sequence). In DNA form, the CDR3 reads TGTGCCAGCATCTCACCTTCCGGGACAGAAGCTTTCTTT. Its protein is CASISPSGTEAFF.

In its sample, this clonotype was seen many times. The genes are TRBV5-1 and TRBJ2-1; 7 bases align to TRBD1. The CDR3 loop spans 12 amino acids. J lost 11 bases, V lost 4 bases, and 6 bases had no gene match. Germline CDR1 SGHRS, CDR2 YFSETQ. The CDR3: CASSDGTEQQFF. The CDR3 DNA is TGCGCCAGCAGCGACGGGACAGAGCAGCAGTTCTTC.

This clonotype showed up many times. The chain carries TRBV5-1 and TRBJ1-1; 9 bases are shared with TRBD1. CDR3 length: 15 amino acids. The germline gives CDR1 SGHRS, CDR2 YFSETQ. J was trimmed by 5 bases and V by 4 bases; bases with no gene match: 9. CDR3 protein: CASSPGQGRGTEAFF. CDR3 coding DNA: TGCGCCAGCAGCCCCGGACAGGGGCGCGGGACTGAAGCTTTCTTT.

This clonotype was detected a few times. The CDR3, as DNA: TGCGCCACCTACCGGGGGACGGTCGGGGAGCTGTTTTTT. This translates into CATYRGTVGELFF. This chain joins TRBV10-2 and TRBJ2-2; a weak D match, TRBD2 (6 bases). The V end was cut by 10 bases, the J end by 7 bases, with 16 bases between. The CDR3 extends over 13 amino acids. Germline loops: CDR1 WSHSY, CDR2 SAAADI.